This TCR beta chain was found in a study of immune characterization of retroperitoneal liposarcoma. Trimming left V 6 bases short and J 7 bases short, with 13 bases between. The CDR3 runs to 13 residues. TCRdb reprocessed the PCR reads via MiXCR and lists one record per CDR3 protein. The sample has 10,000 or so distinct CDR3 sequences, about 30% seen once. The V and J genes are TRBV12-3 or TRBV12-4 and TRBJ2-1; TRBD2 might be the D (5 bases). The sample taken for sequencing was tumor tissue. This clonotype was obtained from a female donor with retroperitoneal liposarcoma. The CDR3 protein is CASSAPLANEQFF. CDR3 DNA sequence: TGTGCCAGCAGCGCACCTCTAGCAAATGAGCAGTTCTTC.